This T cell receptor beta chain was obtained from a study of shared T cell receptors in the human thymus. The CDR3 has 12 amino acids. V dropped 5 bases and J dropped 9 bases, with 11 bases sitting between them. CDR1 is MNHEY, CDR2 SMNVEV, per germline (reference sequence). Profiling relied on immunoSEQ multiplex PCR, and the TCRdb table lists in-frame clones only, not all of them. There are a few hundred thousand clones in the sample; 95% occur only once, and around 0.019% lies in the top ten. The receptor was isolated from a human donor. Sequenced input: thymocytes. V gene TRBV27 combines with J gene TRBJ2-1, with TRBD2 as a possible D gene (6 bases). The CDR3 spells CASSPGTREQFF. As DNA, the CDR3 is TGTGCCAGCAGTCCTGGGACTCGTGAGCAGTTCTTC.